The 14 T cell receptor beta chains below all came from one sample that was sequenced in a study of blood T cells in healthy people across ages. Then a second PCR, running about 6 to 11 cycles, was carried out with a sample-barcoded 5' primer and a J-beta primer mix. MiXCR, applied by TCRdb to the 5' RACE reads, yields one record per CDR3 protein. The sample holds 450,000 to 650,000 distinct CDR3 sequences; more than 20% are singletons and the top ten take 8.7%. This sample also belongs to another study, concerning T cells of mothers and their children.

The sequenced material came from blood. Source of these receptors: a boy younger than 18 in good health.

This rearrangement joins TRBV6-2 or TRBV6-3 to TRBJ2-5; D remains ambiguous. The CDR3 extends over 15 amino acids. The V end was cut by 0 bases, the J end by 4 bases, with 12 bases between. In germline, CDR1 is MNHEY, CDR2 SVGEGT. The CDR3 nucleotides read TGTGCCAGCAGTTACTCGATGGTCGGCGGAGAGACCCAGTACTTC. This codes for CASSYSMVGGETQYF.

The V and J genes are TRBV9 and TRBJ2-5; 14 bases align to TRBD2. The J call may be wrong; the DNA end is better matched by TRBJ2-1. Germline loops: CDR1 SGDLS, CDR2 YYNGEE. This CDR3 is 15 amino acids long. This CDR3 reads CASSGTSGGNNEQFF. In nucleotides, the CDR3 is TGTGCCAGCAGCGGGACTAGCGGGGGGAACAATGAGCAGTTCTTC.

The V call is TRBV3-1, the J call TRBJ2-4, with 11 bases fitting TRBD2. The CDR3 has 16 amino acids. CDR1 and CDR2 (germline): LGHDT, YNNKEL (reference sequence). The ends lost 4 bases at V and 6 bases at J; junction bases unmatched: 8. The CDR3 sequence is CASSPPTSGALNIQYF. In DNA form, the CDR3 reads TGTGCCAGCAGCCCGCCGACTAGCGGGGCTTTAAACATTCAGTACTTC.

This chain uses TRBV24-1 with TRBJ2-5; 9 bases line up with TRBD1. The trim removed 0 bases at V and 5 bases at J, leaving 6 bases unmatched. CDR1 is KGHDR and CDR2 is SFDVKD in the germline V gene. The CDR3 is 16 residues long. The CDR3 is CATSDLVTGGLETQYF. The DNA of the CDR3 is TGTGCCACCAGTGATTTGGTAACAGGGGGCTTGGAGACCCAGTACTTC.

The V call is TRBV6-4, the J call TRBJ1-1; D uncertain. Germline CDR1 reads MRHNA; CDR2 reads SNTAGT. The CDR3 spans 12 residues. Trimming left V 0 bases short and J 8 bases short, with 7 bases between. The CDR3 loop reads CASSDSEGEAFF. The CDR3 DNA reads TGTGCCAGCAGTGACTCCGAGGGAGAAGCTTTCTTT.

Remarks on this clonotype: A read error may produce the germline difference seen at one junction end. The chain couples TRBV27 to TRBJ2-5; no definite D call. The CDR3 consists of 14 residues. Germline CDR1 and CDR2: MNHEY and SMNVEV (reference sequence). CDR3 region: CGSSLSGNKETQYF. CDR3 in DNA: TGTGGCAGCAGTTTAAGTGGCAATAAAGAGACCCAGTACTTC.

J is TRBJ2-5 and V is TRBV6-5; D uncertain. With 6 bases removed from V and 6 bases from J, the gap between germline ends came to 11 bases. Per germline, CDR1 MNHEY and CDR2 SVGAGI. CDR3 length: 12 amino acids. The CDR3 sequence: CASSPRSKTQYF. The DNA for the CDR3 is TGTGCCAGCAGCCCACGATCAAAGACCCAGTACTTC.

This clonotype was seen more than once but under ten times. The rearrangement links TRBV6-6 to TRBJ2-2; D gene ambiguous. CDR1 is MNHNY, CDR2 SVGAGI, per germline (reference sequence). The V end was cut by 4 bases, the J end by 5 bases, with 8 bases between. CDR3 size: 13 residues. Here the CDR3 reads CASSSSETGELFF. The CDR3 bases are TGTGCCAGCAGTTCATCTGAGACCGGGGAGCTGTTTTTT.

The chain is built from TRBV27 and TRBJ2-7; no clear D gene. V was pared by 6 bases and J by 3 bases, with 18 bases between. CDR1 is MNHEY, CDR2 SMNVEV, per germline (reference sequence). The CDR3 contains 15 residues. The CDR3 spells CASSPTYAYYYEQYF. The CDR3 coding sequence is TGTGCCAGCAGCCCCACGTACGCCTACTACTACGAGCAGTACTTC.

The sample holds a few counts of this clonotype. CDR3: CSVRDNQSYEQYF. The CDR3 DNA reads as TGCAGCGTCCGGGACAACCAATCCTACGAGCAGTACTTC. The rearrangement joins TRBV29-1 to TRBJ2-5, with D maybe TRBD1 (6 bases). The DNA end is more similar to TRBJ2-7, so the J call may be wrong. CDR1 SQVTM and CDR2 ANQGSEA come from the germline V gene. The CDR3 covers 13 residues.

This chain joins TRBV7-4 and TRBJ1-2; D gene unclear. Germline V gene data show CDR1 as SGHVT and CDR2 as SQSDAQ. V shed 3 bases and J shed 4 bases, with 12 bases lying between them. The CDR3 is 14 residues long. CDR3 nucleotide sequence: TGTGCCAGCAGCTTCGAAGGGAGCGGCTATGGCTACACCTTC. Translation gives CASSFEGSGYGYTF. Full variable domain (missing parts from reference TRBV7-4 and TRBJ1-2): GAGVSQSPRYKVAKRGRDVALRCDSISGHVTLYWYRQTLGQGSEVLTYSQSDAQRDKSGRPSGRFSAERPERSVSTLKIQRTEQGDSAVYLCASSFEGSGYGYTFGSGTRLTVV.

The V gene is TRBV20-1, the J gene TRBJ2-1, with TRBD2 as a possible D gene (5 bases). The germline V gene encodes CDR1 DFQATT and CDR2 SNEGSKA (reference sequence). The CDR3 loop spans 14 amino acids. Trimming took off 4 bases at V and 8 bases at J, with 18 bases between the two ends. DNA for the CDR3: TGCAGTGCTAAGCGGTCCCTCCTGGGCGATGAGCAGTTCTTC. This codes for CSAKRSLLGDEQFF.

This clonotype was seen only a few times. The chain has TRBV20-1 and TRBJ1-1, with 9 bases matching TRBD1. The CDR3 is 14 residues long. With 4 bases clipped from V and 0 bases from J, the junction kept 3 bases outside the gene matches. Germline values: CDR1 DFQATT, CDR2 SNEGSKA (reference sequence). CDR3 loop: CSATRDRVNTEAFF. The DNA for the CDR3 is TGCAGTGCTACCCGGGACAGGGTGAACACTGAAGCTTTCTTT.

The rearrangement uses TRBV9 and TRBJ2-6; 8 nucleotides align to TRBD1. Germline CDR1 reads SGDLS; CDR2 reads YYNGEE. The CDR3 is 16 amino acids. The trim removed 4 bases at V and 2 bases at J, leaving 5 bases unmatched. CDR3 DNA: TGTGCCAGCAGCTCCTCAGGGGGCGCTGGGGCCAACGTCCTGACTTTC. This encodes CASSSSGGAGANVLTF.